The 30 T cell receptor beta chains below were found in one sample sequenced in a study of beta chain features in type 1 diabetes. Sequencing targeted expressed TCRB transcripts, as all isolated RNA had been reverse transcribed. Only in-frame clones appear in the TCRdb table, and some are missing; sequencing was by immunoSEQ multiplex PCR. The sample lists about 150,000 clones; approximately 8.1% were seen once. Antigens of these TCRs are unknown. Study conclusions and caveats: Moderate but significant shortening of TCRB CDR3s was recorded in all four CD4+ subsets from Type 1 diabetes patients.

Sequencing input: central memory CD4+ T cells from blood. The source is a man between 18 and 35 years old with type 1 diabetes.

This clone was observed a few times. The chain couples TRBV2 to TRBJ2-7; D is ambiguous. The V gene's germline CDR1 is SNHLY and CDR2 FYNNEI. The ends were cut back, 5 bases at V and 0 bases at J, with 5 bases in the middle. The CDR3 is 12 residues long. This CDR3 is CASSYSSYEQYF. In DNA form, the CDR3 reads TGTGCCAGCAGTTACAGCTCCTACGAGCAGTACTTC.

The rearrangement links TRBV18 to TRBJ2-3; 9 bases map to TRBD1. Unmatched junction bases numbered 3, after V lost 3 bases and J lost 2 bases. The CDR3 loop spans 15 amino acids. The V gene's germline CDR1 is KGHSH and CDR2 LQKENI. The CDR3 coding sequence is TGTGCCAGCTCACCCGGGACAGGGTTCACAGATACGCAGTATTTT. It translates to CASSPGTGFTDTQYF.

This clone showed up just a few times. V is TRBV19 and J is TRBJ2-5; 9 bases agree with TRBD1. V was pared by 5 bases and J by 5 bases, with 3 bases of the junction left unmatched. Germline values: CDR1 LNHDA, CDR2 SQIVND (reference sequence). This CDR3 contains 13 residues. In nucleotides, the CDR3 is TGTGCCAGTAGTCGGACAGGGGCCGAGACCCAGTACTTC. As protein: CASSRTGAETQYF. Filled out from reference TRBV19 and TRBJ2-5, the complete variable domain reads DGGITQSPKYLFRKEGQNVTLSCEQNLNHDAMYWYRQDPGQGLRLIYYSQIVNDFQKGDIAEGYSVSREKKESFPLTVTSAQKNPTAFYLCASSRTGAETQYFGPGTRLLVL.

This clone was seen a handful of times. The rearrangement uses TRBV6-5 and TRBJ2-2, with 7 bases aligning to TRBD2. Losses at the gene ends were 6 bases for V and 4 bases for J; bases not matched to a gene: 8. Germline values: CDR1 MNHEY, CDR2 SVGAGI. The CDR3 sequence is 15 residues long. The CDR3 region has the DNA TGTGCCAGCAGCAAGGCGGGGGAAGGCACCGGGGAGCTGTTTTTT. It yields the protein CASSKAGEGTGELFF.

This chain joins TRBV23-1 and TRBJ2-7; TRBD1 aligns across 8 bases. TRBV23-1 is flagged as an ORF with uncertain function. With 5 bases clipped from V and 3 bases from J, the junction kept 21 bases outside the gene matches. The CDR3 consists of 19 residues. CDR3 nucleotides: TGCGCCAGCAGTGCCTCTGGGACAGGAATAAAAACTAGTTACTACGAGCAGTACTTC. Protein: CASSASGTGIKTSYYEQYF.

As DNA, the CDR3 is TGCGCCAGCAGCCAAGATGGGCAGGGAAACATTCAGTACTTC. Its protein product is CASSQDGQGNIQYF. J is TRBJ2-4 and V is TRBV23-1, with D possibly being TRBD1 (5 bases). TRBV23-1 is classed as an ORF, of uncertain function. Between the trimmed V and J ends, which lost 6 bases and 6 bases, there was a span of 15 bases. CDR3 length: 14 amino acids.

The table lists this clone with a few counts. The chain joins TRBV2 to TRBJ2-4; 7 positions match TRBD1. The CDR3 is made up of 13 amino acids. V was pared by 4 bases and J by 4 bases, with 1 base of the junction left unmatched. Germline assignment: CDR1 SNHLY and CDR2 FYNNEI. CDR3 sequence: CASSGDSKNIQYF. CDR3 nucleotides: TGTGCCAGCAGTGGGGACAGTAAAAACATTCAGTACTTC.

The table lists this clone with many counts. The chain combines TRBV19 with TRBJ2-1; 10 bases are a match to TRBD1. Germline V gene lookup returns CDR1 LNHDA and CDR2 SQIVND (reference sequence). This CDR3 region has 14 residues. Trimming took 6 bases from V and 8 from J; bases not matched to a gene: 7. CDR3 in DNA: TGTGCCAGTAGGACCGGGACAGGGGATTATGAGCAGTTCTTC. As protein: CASRTGTGDYEQFF.

This clone has only a few counts. V usage is TRBV7-2 and J usage is TRBJ2-2; possibly TRBD2 for D (6 bases). This CDR3 comprises 15 residues. Germline CDR1 and CDR2: SGHTA and FQGNSA. Trimming cost V 5 bases and J 5 bases, with 15 bases left between them. The CDR3 sequence: CASSRPPGVTGELFF. CDR3 DNA: TGTGCCAGCAGCCGGCCCCCGGGGGTAACCGGGGAGCTGTTTTTT.

V is TRBV18 and J is TRBJ2-3, with a tentative D call TRBD2 (5 bases). The germline V gene has CDR1 KGHSH and CDR2 LQKENI. The V gene lost 3 bases and the J gene lost 0 bases, with 13 bases spanning the gap. This CDR3 comprises 16 residues. The CDR3 loop is CASSPEAARSTDTQYF. In nucleotides, the CDR3 is TGTGCCAGCTCACCGGAAGCGGCCCGAAGCACAGATACGCAGTATTTT.

The J gene is TRBJ1-5, the V gene TRBV5-1; D uncertain. Trimming took 0 bases from V and 10 from J, leaving 11 bases between them. The length of the CDR3 is 13 residues. CDR1 is SGHRS, CDR2 YFSETQ, per germline. The DNA for the CDR3 is TGCGCCAGCAGCTTGGCCGTTGGGCAACCCCAGCATTTT. It specifies CASSLAVGQPQHF.

This clone has a handful of counts. The rearrangement uses TRBV5-1 and TRBJ2-6, with a possible D match to TRBD2 (6 bases). The CDR3 runs to 14 residues. Germline V gene lookup returns CDR1 SGHRS and CDR2 YFSETQ. Trimming removed 5 bases at V and 9 bases at J, with 15 bases between. CDR3 DNA sequence: TGCGCCAGCAGGGGTTTAAGGGAGGACAACGTCCTGACTTTC. As protein: CASRGLREDNVLTF.

This clone was found a few times. The genes are TRBV11-3 and TRBJ1-1; D is uncertain. The germline gives CDR1 SGHNT, CDR2 YENEEA. The CDR3 has 13 amino acids. V was pared by 2 bases and J by 0 bases, with 4 bases between. CDR3 sequence (DNA): TGTGCCAGCAGCTTAACGGTGAACACTGAAGCTTTCTTT. Its protein product is CASSLTVNTEAFF.

The chain is built from TRBV28 and TRBJ1-5, with a tentative D call TRBD1 (5 bases). The CDR3 contains 15 residues. Trimming removed 3 bases at V and 7 bases at J, with 16 bases between. CDR1 is MDHEN, CDR2 SYDVKM, per germline. CDR3 amino acids: CASSFGGRAAQPQHF. The CDR3 DNA follows: TGTGCCAGCAGTTTTGGTGGCAGGGCGGCACAGCCCCAGCATTTT.

This clone was observed at least ten times. The V gene is TRBV28, the J gene TRBJ1-3; maybe TRBD1 (5 bases). The CDR3 consists of 16 residues. Germline lookup yields CDR1 MDHEN and CDR2 SYDVKM. V was pared by 6 bases and J by 5 bases, with 20 bases between. The DNA of the CDR3 is TGTGCCAGCAGGACTGCCGGACGGGCGGACAGAAACACCATATATTTT. Its protein product is CASRTAGRADRNTIYF.

This clone has a handful of counts. The chain couples TRBV15 to TRBJ1-5; TRBD1 is a possible D gene (6 bases). Per germline, CDR1 LNHNV and CDR2 YYDKDF (reference sequence). Trimming took off 7 bases at V and 0 bases at J, with 13 bases between the two ends. This CDR3 has 15 residues. As DNA, the CDR3 is TGTGCCACCACGAAAGGACAGAATAGCAATCAGCCCCAGCATTTT. This translates into CATTKGQNSNQPQHF.

The genes are TRBV27 and TRBJ2-2; 10 bases are shared with TRBD2. This CDR3 spans 20 amino acids. The junction had 20 bases not matched to a gene; V was cut back by 4 bases and J by 6 bases. CDR1 is MNHEY, CDR2 SMNVEV, per germline (reference sequence). CDR3 nucleotide sequence: TGTGCCAGCAGTTCATTGGGTCGGGGCCTAGCGGGAGTAATTGCCGGGGAGCTGTTTTTT. It specifies CASSSLGRGLAGVIAGELFF.

The chain combines TRBV14 with TRBJ2-1; 9 bases are a match to TRBD2. This CDR3 has 19 amino acids. Trimming at V came to 4 bases and at J to 7 bases, leaving 20 bases not matched to a gene. Germline V lookup: CDR1 SGHDN, CDR2 FVKESK. The CDR3: CASSPFRSSGTWGGNEQFF. The CDR3 DNA follows: TGTGCCAGCAGCCCGTTTAGATCTAGCGGGACCTGGGGGGGTAATGAGCAGTTCTTC. The full variable domain, in which reference TRBV14 and TRBJ2-1 provide the parts outside the CDR3, is EAGVTQFPSHSVIEKGQTVTLRCDPISGHDNLYWYRRVMGKEIKFLLHFVKESKQDESGMPNNRFLAERTGGTYSTLKVQPAELEDSGVYFCASSPFRSSGTWGGNEQFFGPGTRLTVL.

The gene calls are TRBV7-9 and TRBJ1-2; D is uncertain. Trimming removed 5 bases at V and 7 bases at J, with 14 bases between. CDR1 and CDR2 (germline): SEHNR, FQNEAQ (reference sequence). The CDR3 is 13 amino acids. DNA of the CDR3: TGTGCCAGCAGCCAGCGACTATATGGTGGCTACACCTTC. It codes for CASSQRLYGGYTF.

This chain connects TRBV4-1 to TRBJ2-1, with D maybe TRBD1 (6 bases). The V gene lost 3 bases and the J gene lost 6 bases, with 21 bases spanning the gap. The CDR3 spans 17 residues. Germline CDR1 MGHRA, CDR2 YSYEKL. CDR3 amino acids: CASSQGDTPSSVNEQFF. CDR3 DNA: TGCGCCAGCAGCCAGGGGGACACTCCCTCATCCGTCAATGAGCAGTTCTTC.

This clone was counted a few times. The J gene is TRBJ1-5, the V gene TRBV29-1; D is uncertain. Germline V gene sequence: CDR1 SQVTM, CDR2 ANQGSEA. Trimming took off 6 bases at V and 3 bases at J, with 12 bases between the two ends. CDR3 length: 13 residues. CDR3 protein: CSVVTGFNQPQHF. DNA for the CDR3: TGCAGCGTAGTGACGGGGTTCAATCAGCCCCAGCATTTT. The full variable domain, in which reference TRBV29-1 and TRBJ1-5 provide the parts outside the CDR3, is SAVISQKPSRDICQRGTSLTIQCQVDSQVTMMFWYRQQPGQSLTLIATANQGSEATYESGFVIDKFPISRPNLTFSTLTVSNMSPEDSSIYLCSVVTGFNQPQHFGDGTRLSIL.

The rearrangement joins TRBV27 to TRBJ2-6, with a weak D call TRBD1 (7 bases). V lost 8 bases to trimming and J lost 6 bases, with 29 bases between them. Germline lookup yields CDR1 MNHEY and CDR2 SMNVEV (reference sequence). The length of the CDR3 is 19 residues. CDR3: CASSKSNEDRRDMANVLTF. The CDR3 nucleotides read TGTGCCAGCTCAAAGTCAAACGAGGACAGGCGGGATATGGCCAACGTCCTGACTTTC.

The V call is TRBV6-5, the J call TRBJ1-2; possibly TRBD1 for D (6 bases). The V gene lost 3 bases and the J gene lost 11 bases, with 19 bases spanning the gap. Germline V gives CDR1 MNHEY, CDR2 SVGAGI. The CDR3 sequence is 14 residues long. The CDR3 region is CASSYGRGAAWYTF. As DNA, the CDR3 is TGTGCCAGCAGTTATGGCCGGGGGGCCGCCTGGTACACCTTC.

This clone occurred a few times. The V and J genes are TRBV7-9 and TRBJ1-1; D might be TRBD1 (5 bases). CDR3 size: 13 residues. Trimming took off 3 bases at V and 2 bases at J, with 7 bases between the two ends. CDR1 is SEHNR, CDR2 FQNEAQ, per germline (reference sequence). The CDR3 DNA follows: TGTGCCAGCAGCTTTCAGGGCAACACTGAAGCTTTCTTT. It yields the protein CASSFQGNTEAFF.

This rearrangement joins TRBV28 to TRBJ2-3; 11 nucleotides align to TRBD2. V trimming: 6 bases; J trimming: 3 bases; junction bases outside the gene matches: 8. This CDR3 comprises 16 residues. Germline V lookup: CDR1 MDHEN, CDR2 SYDVKM. The CDR3 is CASRGLAVGGTDTQYF. The CDR3 region has the DNA TGTGCCAGCAGGGGACTAGCGGTGGGAGGGACAGATACGCAGTATTTT.

This clone was counted a few times. V gene TRBV10-3 combines with J gene TRBJ2-7, with D unresolved. Looked up from germline, CDR1 is ENHRY and CDR2 is SYGVKD. V was shortened by 0 bases and J by 6 bases, with 9 bases between the two germline ends. The CDR3 extends over 13 amino acids. The CDR3 DNA reads as TGTGCCATCAGTGAGTCGTCCCAATCCGAGCAGTACTTC. It is translated as CAISESSQSEQYF.

This clone has just a few counts. This sequence joins TRBV5-1 and TRBJ1-3, with unresolved D. Trimming left V 7 bases short and J 0 bases short, with 14 bases between. The germline gives CDR1 SGHRS, CDR2 YFSETQ. CDR3 length: 15 amino acids. The CDR3 region has the DNA TGCGCCAGCGGCGAGGCCTTCGCCTCTGGAAACACCATATATTTT. Protein: CASGEAFASGNTIYF.

This chain uses TRBV28 with TRBJ1-2; 9 bases are a match to TRBD1. This CDR3 has 13 residues. The V and J ends lost 5 bases and 7 bases, in that order; junction bases with no gene match: 5. CDR1 MDHEN and CDR2 SYDVKM come from the germline V gene. The CDR3 coding sequence is TGTGCCAGCAGTCAACAGGGGGCTAGTGGCTACACCTTC. As protein: CASSQQGASGYTF.

The genes are TRBV13 and TRBJ2-3; the D gene is possibly TRBD2 (6 bases). V gave up 3 bases and J gave up 9 bases, with 13 bases separating them. Germline V CDR1 and CDR2: PRHDT, FYEKMQ (reference sequence). This CDR3 contains 13 residues. The CDR3 nucleotides read TGTGCCAGCAGCTTGACTTCGGGAGACACGCAGTATTTT. It is translated as CASSLTSGDTQYF.

V usage is TRBV7-8 and J usage is TRBJ2-2, with 9 bases aligning to TRBD1. The J segment lost 5 bases and the V segment lost 5 bases, leaving 6 bases of the junction unmatched. This CDR3 is built from 15 residues. Per germline, CDR1 SGHVS and CDR2 FQNEAQ. The DNA for the CDR3 is TGTGCCAGCAGCCCCCGAGGACAGGGGACCGGGGAGCTGTTTTTT. It specifies CASSPRGQGTGELFF.